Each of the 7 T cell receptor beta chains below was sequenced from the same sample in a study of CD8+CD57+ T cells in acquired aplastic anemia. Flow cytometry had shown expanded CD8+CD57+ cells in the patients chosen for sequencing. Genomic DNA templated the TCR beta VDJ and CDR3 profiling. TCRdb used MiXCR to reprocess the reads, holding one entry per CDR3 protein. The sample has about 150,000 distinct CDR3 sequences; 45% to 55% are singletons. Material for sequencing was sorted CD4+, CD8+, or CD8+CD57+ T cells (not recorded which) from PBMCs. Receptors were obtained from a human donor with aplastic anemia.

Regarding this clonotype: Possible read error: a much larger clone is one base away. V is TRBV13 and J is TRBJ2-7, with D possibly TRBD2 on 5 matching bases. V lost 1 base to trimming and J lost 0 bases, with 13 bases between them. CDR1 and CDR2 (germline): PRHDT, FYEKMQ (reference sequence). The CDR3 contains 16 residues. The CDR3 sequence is CASSLARARDSYEQYF. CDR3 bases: TGTGCCAGCAGCTTAGCCCGAGCGAGGGACTCCTACGAGCAGTACTTC.

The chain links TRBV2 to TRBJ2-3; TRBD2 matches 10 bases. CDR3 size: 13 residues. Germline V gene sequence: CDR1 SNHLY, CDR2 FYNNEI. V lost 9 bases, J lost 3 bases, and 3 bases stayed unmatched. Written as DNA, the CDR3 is TGTGCCAGAAATAGCGGGGGGACAGATACGCAGTATTTT. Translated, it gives CARNSGGTDTQYF.

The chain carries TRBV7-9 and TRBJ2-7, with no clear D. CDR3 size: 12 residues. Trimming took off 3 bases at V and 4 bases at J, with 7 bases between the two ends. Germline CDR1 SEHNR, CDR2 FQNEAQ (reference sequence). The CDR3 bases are TGTGCCAGCAGCTTGGGAAGGTACGAGCAGTACTTC. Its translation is CASSLGRYEQYF.

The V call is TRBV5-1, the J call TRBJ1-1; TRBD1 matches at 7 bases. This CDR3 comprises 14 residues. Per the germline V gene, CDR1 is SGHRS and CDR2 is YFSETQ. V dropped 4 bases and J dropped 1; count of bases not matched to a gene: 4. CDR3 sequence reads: CASSLGQPNTEAFF. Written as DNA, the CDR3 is TGCGCCAGCAGCCTGGGACAGCCGAACACTGAAGCTTTCTTT. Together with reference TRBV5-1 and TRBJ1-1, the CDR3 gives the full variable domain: KAGVTQTPRYLIKTRGQQVTLSCSPISGHRSVSWYQQTPGQGLQFLFEYFSETQRNKGNFPGRFSGRQFSNSRSEMNVSTLELGDSALYLCASSLGQPNTEAFFGQGTRLTVV.

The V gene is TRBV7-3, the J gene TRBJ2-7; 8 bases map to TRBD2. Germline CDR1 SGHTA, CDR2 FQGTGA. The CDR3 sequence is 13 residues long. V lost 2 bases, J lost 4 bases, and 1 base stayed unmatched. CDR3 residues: CASSLQRGYEQYF. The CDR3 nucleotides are TGTGCCAGCAGCTTACAGCGGGGGTACGAGCAGTACTTC.

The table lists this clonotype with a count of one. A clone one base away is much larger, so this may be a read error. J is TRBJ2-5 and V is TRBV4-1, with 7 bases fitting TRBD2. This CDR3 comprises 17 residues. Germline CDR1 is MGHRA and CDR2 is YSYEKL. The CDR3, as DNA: TGCGCCAGCAGCCGCCCCGGGACTAACCTTGTTCAAGGGACCCAGTACTTC. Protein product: CASSRPGTNLVQGTQYF.

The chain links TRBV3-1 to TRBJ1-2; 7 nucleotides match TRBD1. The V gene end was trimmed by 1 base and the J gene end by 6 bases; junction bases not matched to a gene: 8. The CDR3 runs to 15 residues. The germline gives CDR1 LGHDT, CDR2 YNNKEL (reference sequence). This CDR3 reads CASSQAQGLGDGYTF. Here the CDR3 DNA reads TGTGCCAGCAGCCAAGCACAGGGGCTAGGGGATGGCTACACCTTC.